A selection of T cell receptor beta chains follows, all from one sample in a study of T-cell reconstitution after alpha-beta-depleted transplantation in children. TCRdb redid the calling of the PCR reads with MiXCR, one entry per CDR3 protein. Of roughly 500,000 distinct CDR3 sequences listed, approximately 13% are singletons. The sample here was PBMCs from the stem cell graft donor, taken from the stem cell graft. The receptors originated from a human donor who donated a stem cell graft to a child with combined immunodeficiency. CDR3s include the opening cysteine and the closing phenylalanine or tryptophan. D genes are given only for firm matches. Rows may omit the clone size; those that give it use once, few, many or a size class.

D gene	clone size	V gene	J gene	CDR3 DNA	CDR3 protein
.	.	TRBV20-1	TRBJ1-2	TGCAGTGCCGGAGTAAGGGGGGGCTACACCTTC	CSAGVRGGYTF
.	.	TRBV7-9	TRBJ2-5	TGTGCCAGCAGTCCAGGGAGTACCCAAGAGACCCAGTACTTC	CASSPGSTQETQYF
.	many	TRBV7-2	TRBJ2-1	TGTGCCAAGGGGGGAGGGGGCGATGAGCAGTTCTTC	CAKGGGGDEQFF
.	.	TRBV28	TRBJ2-1	TGTGCCAGCAGTTTAGGCAGGGAGAGCTCCTACAATGAGCAGTTCTTC	CASSLGRESSYNEQFF
TRBD2	few	TRBV5-1	TRBJ2-1	TGCGCCAGCAGCTTGTCGTCAGCGGGAGGATTGAATGAGCAGTTCTTC	CASSLSSAGGLNEQFF
.	.	TRBV28	TRBJ2-4	TGTGCCAGCAGTTTACTGGTAACGGGTAGCGGTTACATTAAAAACATTCAGTACTTC	CASSLLVTGSGYIKNIQYF
TRBD2	many	TRBV2	TRBJ2-7	TGTGCCAGCACCTTAGCGGGAACAGTCTACGAGCAGTACTTC	CASTLAGTVYEQYF
.	few	TRBV10-3	TRBJ1-1	TGTGCCATCGCCGGGACACTTAACACTGAAGCTTTCTTT	CAIAGTLNTEAFF
.	.	TRBV7-2	TRBJ2-7	TGTGCCAGCAGCTTAAGAGGGCAGATGGACGAGCAGTACTTC	CASSLRGQMDEQYF
.	many	TRBV6-6	TRBJ1-1	TGTGCCAGCAGTCATAACACTGAAGCTTTCTTT	CASSHNTEAFF
TRBD1	.	TRBV7-9	TRBJ1-1	TGTGCCAGCAGCTCCGGACAGGGAACTTTCTTT	CASSSGQGTFF
.	few	TRBV9	TRBJ1-2	TGTGCCAGCAGCGGACGGGCAGGGACACTCTATGGCTACACCTTC	CASSGRAGTLYGYTF
TRBD2	many	TRBV6-5	TRBJ2-3	TGTGCCAGCAGTCAGTCCGCGGGGGGCAGCACAGATACGCAGTATTTT	CASSQSAGGSTDTQYF
.	many	TRBV7-3	TRBJ1-1	TGTGCCAGCAGTTTAGGGGAGAACACTGAAGCTTTCTTT	CASSLGENTEAFF
.	.	TRBV29-1	TRBJ1-1	TGCAGCGCGGGGCCCCTCCGCCCCACTGAAGCTTTCTTT	CSAGPLRPTEAFF
.	many	TRBV29-1	TRBJ1-2	TGCAGCGTTGAAGTAACGGGGTCGGGTGGCTACACCTTC	CSVEVTGSGGYTF
TRBD2	.	TRBV4-2	TRBJ2-2	TGTGCCAGCAGCCCTGGGACTAGCGGGAGTATAATATCCGGGGAGCTGTTTTTT	CASSPGTSGSIISGELFF
.	.	TRBV12-3/TRBV12-4	TRBJ1-2	TGTGCCAGCAGTTTCTCGGGGACCTACACCTTC	CASSFSGTYTF
TRBD1	many	TRBV25-1	TRBJ2-3	TGTGCCAGCAGTGAATATAAGGGACAGGGGACAGATACGCAGTATTTT	CASSEYKGQGTDTQYF